This TCR beta chain came from a study of siplizumab effects on memory and regulatory T cells. Assays captured 9.8 x 10^4 or so TCR templates per sample. Clones were sequenced by immunoSEQ multiplex PCR, and TCRdb holds only the in-frame ones, with some missing. The sample holds 100,000 or so clones, more than 85% seen once. Germline CDR1 and CDR2: SGHRS and YFSETQ. CDR3 length: 15 residues. V lost 0 bases to trimming and J lost 2 bases, with 6 bases between them. The chain joins TRBV5-1 to TRBJ2-6, with D maybe TRBD1 (5 bases). The sequence was obtained from a human donor in good health. Some clones in this sample may be carry-over from other donors' samples. The sample taken for sequencing was CD4+ T cells sorted from blood. CDR3 DNA: TGCGCCAGCAGCTTGGAACAGGCTGGGGCCAACGTCCTGACTTTC. Its protein is CASSLEQAGANVLTF.